A single sample gave rise to the 22 T cell receptor beta chains below, sequenced in a study of T cell clonotyping in hematopoietic cell transplantation. The protocol was immunoSEQ multiplex PCR, while the TCRdb copy is restricted to in-frame clones and leaves out a portion. The sample includes around 37,000 clones, 95% of them seen just once. Input material: peripheral blood mononuclear cells. The origin of the receptors is a young man in good health. Some clones in this sample may be carry-over from other donors' samples.

The chain uses TRBV19 and TRBJ1-5; D ambiguous. The CDR3 runs to 13 residues. Per the germline V gene, CDR1 is LNHDA and CDR2 is SQIVND (reference sequence). Trimming removed 0 bases at V and 8 bases at J, with 8 bases between. The CDR3, as DNA: TGTGCCAGTAGTATAGAGTCGGGGAAGCCCCAGCATTTT. It is translated as CASSIESGKPQHF.

The chain has TRBV5-1 and TRBJ2-3; D is uncertain. In germline, CDR1 is SGHRS, CDR2 YFSETQ. The CDR3 has 16 residues. Trimming cost V 0 bases and J 2 bases, with 13 bases left between them. The CDR3 DNA is TGCGCCAGCAGCTTGGGAGGCGGTTTCCCCACAGATACGCAGTATTTT. Translating it yields CASSLGGGFPTDTQYF. Filled out from reference TRBV5-1 and TRBJ2-3, the complete variable domain reads KAGVTQTPRYLIKTRGQQVTLSCSPISGHRSVSWYQQTPGQGLQFLFEYFSETQRNKGNFPGRFSGRQFSNSRSEMNVSTLELGDSALYLCASSLGGGFPTDTQYFGPGTRLTVL.

CDR3 sequence (DNA): TGTGCCTGGAGTGAGGGACAGCTAAATACGCAGTATTTT. Its protein is CAWSEGQLNTQYF. The chain employs TRBV30 and TRBJ2-3; 7 bases line up with TRBD1. The CDR3 totals 13 residues. CDR1 GTSNPN and CDR2 SVGIG come from the germline V gene (reference sequence). With V trimmed by 1 base and J by 7 bases, 5 bases remained unmatched.

The chain employs TRBV6-1 and TRBJ2-2, with 11 bases aligning to TRBD1. This CDR3 has 17 residues. CDR1 is MNHNS, CDR2 SASEGT, per germline. Trimming at V came to 5 bases and at J to 4 bases, leaving 9 bases not matched to a gene. The CDR3 is CASSKGQGAAGTGELFF. The DNA for the CDR3 is TGTGCCAGCAGTAAAGGACAGGGGGCGGCCGGCACCGGGGAGCTGTTTTTT.

This chain joins TRBV19 and TRBJ2-2; TRBD1 aligns across 12 bases. J lost 6 bases, V lost 3 bases, and 8 bases had no gene match. Germline CDR1 LNHDA, CDR2 SQIVND (reference sequence). This CDR3 is built from 17 residues. In DNA form, the CDR3 reads TGTGCCAGTAGTATCTTTCCGGGACAGGGGGCGTCCGGGGAGCTGTTTTTT. Translating it yields CASSIFPGQGASGELFF.

This chain connects TRBV15 to TRBJ2-1, with 9 bases matching TRBD1. The CDR3 runs to 17 residues. Germline CDR1 LNHNV, CDR2 YYDKDF (reference sequence). The junction had 7 bases not matched to a gene; V was cut back by 2 bases and J by 2 bases. CDR3 residues: CATSRLIRDRAYNEQFF. CDR3 nucleotides: TGTGCCACCAGCAGACTTATCCGGGACAGGGCCTACAATGAGCAGTTCTTC.

The chain employs TRBV29-1 and TRBJ1-1, with 8 bases lining up with TRBD1. Per the germline V gene, CDR1 is SQVTM and CDR2 is ANQGSEA. Unmatched junction bases numbered 5, after V lost 0 bases and J lost 5 bases. This CDR3 is built from 14 residues. The CDR3 reads CSVEDQGAQTEAFF. CDR3 bases: TGCAGCGTTGAAGATCAGGGGGCGCAGACTGAAGCTTTCTTT.

The V call is TRBV11-3, the J call TRBJ2-1, with 7 bases fitting TRBD2. V shed 1 base, J shed 8 bases, and the junction held 5 bases outside the gene matches. The germline gives CDR1 SGHNT, CDR2 YENEEA. The CDR3 totals 14 residues. CDR3 nucleotide sequence: TGTGCCAGCAGCTTAGGTACGGGGAGGGATGAGCAGTTCTTC. It translates to CASSLGTGRDEQFF. The full variable domain, completed using reference TRBV11-3 and TRBJ2-1, is EAGVVQSPRYKIIEKKQPVAFWCNPISGHNTLYWYLQNLGQGPELLIRYENEEAVDDSQLPKDRFSAERLKGVDSTLKIQPAELGDSAVYLCASSLGTGRDEQFFGPGTRLTVL.

This clone was observed once. V usage is TRBV5-1 and J usage is TRBJ1-1; possibly TRBD1 for D (5 bases). Germline lookup yields CDR1 SGHRS and CDR2 YFSETQ. V was shortened by 2 bases and J by 1 base, with 21 bases between the two germline ends. The CDR3 totals 18 residues. Here the CDR3 DNA reads TGCGCCAGCAGCTTTACGGGTTACGAGGGGAAAAAGAACACTGAAGCTTTCTTT. The encoded protein is CASSFTGYEGKKNTEAFF.

In its sample, this clone was seen a few times. The rearrangement uses TRBV19 and TRBJ1-5; 7 positions agree with TRBD1. This CDR3 contains 16 residues. The V and J ends lost 6 bases and 0 bases, in that order; junction bases with no gene match: 8. Germline lookup yields CDR1 LNHDA and CDR2 SQIVND (reference sequence). As DNA, the CDR3 is TGTGCCAGTAGGCACGACAGGGTACATAGCAATCAGCCCCAGCATTTT. Encoded protein: CASRHDRVHSNQPQHF.

This clone appeared a single time. The chain links TRBV30 to TRBJ2-5; maybe TRBD2 (5 bases). CDR3 length: 15 amino acids. Germline lookup yields CDR1 GTSNPN and CDR2 SVGIG (reference sequence). With 0 bases removed from V and 5 bases from J, the gap between germline ends came to 16 bases. CDR3 DNA: TGTGCCTGGAGTGTACGTCTGGGCAGAGGGGAGACCCAGTACTTC. It encodes CAWSVRLGRGETQYF.

This chain connects TRBV6-6 to TRBJ1-1; D perhaps matches TRBD1 (6 bases). The CDR3 consists of 13 residues. The V gene lost 7 bases and the J gene lost 1 base, with 10 bases spanning the gap. Per germline, CDR1 MNHNY and CDR2 SVGAGI (reference sequence). The CDR3 DNA sequence: TGTGCCAGCACTGTGACAGGGAACACTGAAGCTTTCTTT. As protein: CASTVTGNTEAFF.

This chain uses TRBV14 with TRBJ1-2; D unresolved. Per the germline V gene, CDR1 is SGHDN and CDR2 is FVKESK. Trimming removed 0 bases from V and 5 bases from J, with 7 bases in between. The CDR3 loop spans 13 amino acids. The CDR3 here is CASSQDFQYGYTF. CDR3 nucleotide sequence: TGTGCCAGCAGCCAAGATTTTCAGTATGGCTACACCTTC.

V is TRBV6-5 and J is TRBJ2-4; 9 bases align to TRBD1. CDR1 MNHEY and CDR2 SVGAGI come from the germline V gene. This CDR3 region has 14 residues. Unmatched junction bases numbered 5, after V lost 3 bases and J lost 8 bases. The CDR3 region has the DNA TGTGCCAGCAGTTATCGGACAGGGGAGGACATTCAGTACTTC. Its translation is CASSYRTGEDIQYF.

This chain connects TRBV13 to TRBJ2-3; D gene ambiguous. Trimming removed 2 bases from V and 3 bases from J, with 6 bases in between. CDR1 PRHDT and CDR2 FYEKMQ come from the germline V gene (reference sequence). CDR3 length: 13 amino acids. The CDR3 bases are TGTGCCAGCAGCTTAAAGGGAACAGATACGCAGTATTTT. It encodes CASSLKGTDTQYF.

This clone was detected once. The chain employs TRBV29-1 and TRBJ1-2, with 7 bases aligning to TRBD1. The CDR3 runs to 13 residues. The ends lost 7 bases at V and 7 bases at J; junction bases unmatched: 12. Germline V CDR1 and CDR2: SQVTM, ANQGSEA. In nucleotides, the CDR3 is TGCAGCGCCTACAGGGGCGGGATCGGTGGCTACACCTTC. Residues: CSAYRGGIGGYTF.

The chain carries TRBV4-1 and TRBJ1-2; D is perhaps TRBD1 (6 bases). Germline loops: CDR1 MGHRA, CDR2 YSYEKL. The CDR3 has 17 residues. Trimming pared 0 bases from V and 0 bases from J, leaving 14 bases between. The CDR3 DNA reads TGCGCCAGCAGCCAAGATTTGGGGACACTAACTAACTATGGCTACACCTTC. It translates to CASSQDLGTLTNYGYTF.

This clone showed up just a few times. V gene TRBV11-2 combines with J gene TRBJ2-7; D gene unclear. V dropped 3 bases and J dropped 3 bases, with 6 bases sitting between them. Germline V gene lookup returns CDR1 SGHAT and CDR2 FQNNGV. This CDR3 contains 12 residues. CDR3: CASSFEVYEQYF. DNA for the CDR3: TGTGCCAGCAGCTTCGAGGTCTACGAGCAGTACTTC.

Here the CDR3 reads CASGHSGANVLTF. CDR3 bases: TGCGCCAGCGGACACTCTGGGGCCAACGTCCTGACTTTC. The genes are TRBV10-1 and TRBJ2-6; D perhaps matches TRBD1 (5 bases). Germline CDR1 is WNHNN and CDR2 is SYGVQD (reference sequence). The CDR3 covers 13 residues. V lost 8 bases, J lost 0 bases, and 5 bases lay in between.

Remarks on this clone: The identical CDR3 is also encoded by other nucleotide sequences in the sample. CDR3 amino acids: CASSSGQLYEQYF. The CDR3 DNA reads TGTGCCAGTAGTTCCGGACAGCTCTACGAGCAGTACTTC. The gene calls are TRBV19 and TRBJ2-7; perhaps TRBD1 as D (6 bases). Germline CDR1 is LNHDA and CDR2 is SQIVND (reference sequence). Trimming removed 5 bases from V and 3 bases from J, with 11 bases in between. The CDR3 spans 13 residues.

The gene calls are TRBV6-5 and TRBJ1-1; 11 bases are shared with TRBD1. Germline assignment: CDR1 MNHEY and CDR2 SVGAGI. V was pared by 6 bases and J by 6 bases, with 3 bases of the junction left unmatched. This CDR3 contains 13 residues. The CDR3 spells CASRRTGGSEAFF. CDR3 DNA sequence: TGTGCCAGCAGACGGACAGGGGGCTCTGAAGCTTTCTTT.

The chain couples TRBV27 to TRBJ2-3, with D perhaps TRBD2 (7 bases). Per germline, CDR1 MNHEY and CDR2 SMNVEV (reference sequence). This CDR3 has 14 residues. Trimming left V 3 bases short and J 4 bases short, with 11 bases between. For the CDR3, the DNA is TGTGCCAGCAGTTTTTTAGGGGGGGCAGATACGCAGTATTTT. It encodes CASSFLGGADTQYF.